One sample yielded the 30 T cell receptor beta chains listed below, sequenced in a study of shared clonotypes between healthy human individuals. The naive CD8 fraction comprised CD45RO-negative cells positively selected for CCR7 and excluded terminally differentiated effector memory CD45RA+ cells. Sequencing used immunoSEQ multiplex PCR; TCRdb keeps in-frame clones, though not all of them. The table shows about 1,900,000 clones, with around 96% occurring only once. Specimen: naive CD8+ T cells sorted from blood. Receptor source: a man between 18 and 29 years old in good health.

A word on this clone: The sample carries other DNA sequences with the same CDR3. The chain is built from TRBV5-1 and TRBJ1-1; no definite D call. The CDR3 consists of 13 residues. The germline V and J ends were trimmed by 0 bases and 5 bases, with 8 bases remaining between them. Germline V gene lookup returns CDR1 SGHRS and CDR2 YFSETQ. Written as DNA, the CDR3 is TGCGCCAGCAGCTTGGCCGGGGTAACTGAAGCTTTCTTT. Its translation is CASSLAGVTEAFF.

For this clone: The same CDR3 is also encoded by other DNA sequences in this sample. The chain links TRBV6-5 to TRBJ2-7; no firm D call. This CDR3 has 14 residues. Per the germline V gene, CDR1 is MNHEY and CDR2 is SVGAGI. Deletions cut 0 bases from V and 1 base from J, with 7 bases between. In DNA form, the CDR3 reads TGTGCCAGCAGTTACTCGGGCGGATCCTACGAGCAGTACTTC. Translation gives CASSYSGGSYEQYF.

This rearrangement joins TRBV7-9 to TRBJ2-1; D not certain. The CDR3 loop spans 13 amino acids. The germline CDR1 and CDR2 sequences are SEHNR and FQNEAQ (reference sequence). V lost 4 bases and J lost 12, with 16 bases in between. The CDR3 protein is CASSSPAEPRQFF. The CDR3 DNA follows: TGTGCCAGCAGCTCTCCGGCCGAACCTAGGCAGTTCTTC.

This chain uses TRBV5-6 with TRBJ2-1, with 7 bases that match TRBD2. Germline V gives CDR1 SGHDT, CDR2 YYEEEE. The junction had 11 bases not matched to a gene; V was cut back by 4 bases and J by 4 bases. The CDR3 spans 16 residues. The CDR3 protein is CASSTSANYLYNEQFF. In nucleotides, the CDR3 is TGTGCCAGCAGCACTAGCGCGAACTACCTTTACAATGAGCAGTTCTTC.

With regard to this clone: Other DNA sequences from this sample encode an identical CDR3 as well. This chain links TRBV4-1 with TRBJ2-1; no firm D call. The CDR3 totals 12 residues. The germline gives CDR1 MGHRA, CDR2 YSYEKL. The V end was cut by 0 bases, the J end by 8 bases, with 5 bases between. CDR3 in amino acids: CASSQEGDEQFF. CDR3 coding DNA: TGCGCCAGCAGCCAAGAAGGCGATGAGCAGTTCTTC.

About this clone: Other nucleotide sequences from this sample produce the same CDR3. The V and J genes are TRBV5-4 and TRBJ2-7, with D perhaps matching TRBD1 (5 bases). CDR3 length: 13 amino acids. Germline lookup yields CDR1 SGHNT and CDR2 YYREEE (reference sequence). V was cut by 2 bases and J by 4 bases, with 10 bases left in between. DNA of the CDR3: TGTGCCAGCAGCTTCCAGGGTGTTTACGAGCAGTACTTC. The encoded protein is CASSFQGVYEQYF.

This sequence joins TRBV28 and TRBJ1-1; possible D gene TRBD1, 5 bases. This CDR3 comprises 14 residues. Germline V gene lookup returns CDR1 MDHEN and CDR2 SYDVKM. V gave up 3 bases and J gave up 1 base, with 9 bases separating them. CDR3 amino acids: CASSFFQGNTEAFF. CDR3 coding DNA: TGTGCCAGCAGTTTCTTCCAGGGGAACACTGAAGCTTTCTTT. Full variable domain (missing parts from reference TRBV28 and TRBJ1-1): DVKVTQSSRYLVKRTGEKVFLECVQDMDHENMFWYRQDPGLGLRLIYFSYDVKMKEKGDIPEGYSVSREKKERFSLILESASTNQTSMYLCASSFFQGNTEAFFGQGTRLTVV.

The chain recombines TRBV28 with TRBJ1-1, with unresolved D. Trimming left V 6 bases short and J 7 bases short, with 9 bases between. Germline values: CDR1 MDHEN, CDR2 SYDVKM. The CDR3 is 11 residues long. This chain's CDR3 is CASRVNSEAFF. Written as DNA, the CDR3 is TGTGCCAGCAGGGTCAATAGTGAAGCTTTCTTT.

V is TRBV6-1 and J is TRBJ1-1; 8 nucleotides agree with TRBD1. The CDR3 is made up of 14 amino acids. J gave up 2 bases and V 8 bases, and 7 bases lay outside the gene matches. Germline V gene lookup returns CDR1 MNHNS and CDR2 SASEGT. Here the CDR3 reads CASADRGGNTEAFF. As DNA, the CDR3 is TGTGCCAGCGCAGACAGGGGAGGAAACACTGAAGCTTTCTTT.

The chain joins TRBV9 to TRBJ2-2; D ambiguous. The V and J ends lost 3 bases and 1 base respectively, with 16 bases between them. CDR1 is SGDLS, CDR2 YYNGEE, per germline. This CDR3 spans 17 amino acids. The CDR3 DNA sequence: TGTGCCAGCAGCGAAGATTTGGGCTCATGGAACACCGGGGAGCTGTTTTTT. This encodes CASSEDLGSWNTGELFF.

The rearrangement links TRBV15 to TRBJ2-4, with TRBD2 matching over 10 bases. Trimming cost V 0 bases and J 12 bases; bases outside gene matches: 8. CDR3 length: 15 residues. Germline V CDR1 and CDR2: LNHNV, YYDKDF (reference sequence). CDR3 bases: TGTGCCACCAGCAGAGAAAGACAGCGGGAGGGGAGTCAGTACTTC. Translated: CATSRERQREGSQYF.

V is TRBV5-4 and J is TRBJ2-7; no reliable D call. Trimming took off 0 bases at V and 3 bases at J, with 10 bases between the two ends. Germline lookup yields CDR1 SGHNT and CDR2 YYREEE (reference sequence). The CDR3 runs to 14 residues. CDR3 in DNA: TGTGCCAGCAGCTTGGCGGGTCTAAACTACGAGCAGTACTTC. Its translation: CASSLAGLNYEQYF.

The CDR3, as DNA: TGTGCCAGCAGTTACTCTCATATCGACTATGGCTACACCTTC. Residues: CASSYSHIDYGYTF. The chain joins TRBV6-5 to TRBJ1-2, with D uncertain. The CDR3 contains 14 residues. Trimming took 0 bases from V and 3 from J, leaving 8 bases between them. Per germline, CDR1 MNHEY and CDR2 SVGAGI.

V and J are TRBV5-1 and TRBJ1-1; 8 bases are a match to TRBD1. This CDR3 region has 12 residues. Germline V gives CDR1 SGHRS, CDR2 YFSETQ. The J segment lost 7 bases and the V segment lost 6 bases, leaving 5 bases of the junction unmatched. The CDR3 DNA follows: TGCGCCAGCACGGGGACAGGTGTTGAAGCTTTCTTT. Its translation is CASTGTGVEAFF. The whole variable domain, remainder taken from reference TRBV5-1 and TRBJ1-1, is KAGVTQTPRYLIKTRGQQVTLSCSPISGHRSVSWYQQTPGQGLQFLFEYFSETQRNKGNFPGRFSGRQFSNSRSEMNVSTLELGDSALYLCASTGTGVEAFFGQGTRLTVV.

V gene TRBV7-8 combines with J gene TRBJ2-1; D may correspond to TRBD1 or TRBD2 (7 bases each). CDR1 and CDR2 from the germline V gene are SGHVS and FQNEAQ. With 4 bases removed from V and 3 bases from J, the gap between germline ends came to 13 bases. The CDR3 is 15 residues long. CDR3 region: CASSWEGQYYNEQFF. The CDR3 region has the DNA TGTGCCAGCAGCTGGGAGGGACAGTACTACAATGAGCAGTTCTTC.

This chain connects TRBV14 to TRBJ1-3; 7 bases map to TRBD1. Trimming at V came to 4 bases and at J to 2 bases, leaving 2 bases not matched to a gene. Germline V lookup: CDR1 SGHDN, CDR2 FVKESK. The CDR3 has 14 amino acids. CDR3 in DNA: TGTGCCAGCAGCCTCGACAGGGCTGGAAACACCATATATTTT. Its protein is CASSLDRAGNTIYF.

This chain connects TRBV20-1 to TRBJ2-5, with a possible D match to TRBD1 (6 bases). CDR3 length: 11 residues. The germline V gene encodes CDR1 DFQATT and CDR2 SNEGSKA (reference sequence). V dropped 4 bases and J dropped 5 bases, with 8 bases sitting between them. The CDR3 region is CSATGDETQYF. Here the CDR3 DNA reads TGCAGTGCTACAGGGGACGAGACCCAGTACTTC.

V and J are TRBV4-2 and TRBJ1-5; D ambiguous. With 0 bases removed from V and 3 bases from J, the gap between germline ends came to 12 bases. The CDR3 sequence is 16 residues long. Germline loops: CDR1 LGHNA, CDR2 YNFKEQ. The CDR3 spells CASSQEGGTYNQPQHF. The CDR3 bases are TGTGCCAGCAGCCAAGAAGGAGGAACCTACAATCAGCCCCAGCATTTT.

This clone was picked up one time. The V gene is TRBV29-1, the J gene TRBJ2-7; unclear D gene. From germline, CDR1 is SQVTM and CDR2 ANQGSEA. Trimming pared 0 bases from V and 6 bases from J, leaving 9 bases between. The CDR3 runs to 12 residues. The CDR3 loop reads CSVEDLHSEQYF. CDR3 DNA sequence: TGCAGCGTTGAAGATCTTCACAGCGAGCAGTACTTC.

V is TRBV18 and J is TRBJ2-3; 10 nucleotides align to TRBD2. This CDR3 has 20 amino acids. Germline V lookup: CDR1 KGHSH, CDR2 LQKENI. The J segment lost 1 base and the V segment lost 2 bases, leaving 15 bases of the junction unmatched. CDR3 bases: TGTGCCAGCTCACCAGGGCTAGCGGGAGTCGTGGAGCTCGGCACAGATACGCAGTATTTT. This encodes CASSPGLAGVVELGTDTQYF.

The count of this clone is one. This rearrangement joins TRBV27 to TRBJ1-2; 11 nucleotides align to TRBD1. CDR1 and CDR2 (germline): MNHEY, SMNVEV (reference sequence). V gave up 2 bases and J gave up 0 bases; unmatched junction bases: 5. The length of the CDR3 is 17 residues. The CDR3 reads CASSLVGTGGANYGYTF. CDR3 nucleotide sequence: TGTGCCAGCAGTTTAGTAGGGACAGGGGGAGCTAACTATGGCTACACCTTC.

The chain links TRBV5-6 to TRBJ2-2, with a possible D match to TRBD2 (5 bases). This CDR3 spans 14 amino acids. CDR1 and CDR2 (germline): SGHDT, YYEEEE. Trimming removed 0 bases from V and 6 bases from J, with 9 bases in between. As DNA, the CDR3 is TGTGCCAGCAGCTTGGTCCCGGAGGCCGGGGAGCTGTTTTTT. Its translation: CASSLVPEAGELFF. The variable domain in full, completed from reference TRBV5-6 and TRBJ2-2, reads DAGVTQSPTHLIKTRGQQVTLRCSPKSGHDTVSWYQQALGQGPQFIFQYYEEEERQRGNFPDRFSGHQFPNYSSELNVNALLLGDSALYLCASSLVPEAGELFFGEGSRLTVL.

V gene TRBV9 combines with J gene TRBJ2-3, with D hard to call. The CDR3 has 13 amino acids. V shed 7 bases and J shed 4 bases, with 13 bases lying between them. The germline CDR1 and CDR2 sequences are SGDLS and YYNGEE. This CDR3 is CASSRWVADTQYF. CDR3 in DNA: TGTGCCAGCTCCCGATGGGTTGCAGATACGCAGTATTTT.

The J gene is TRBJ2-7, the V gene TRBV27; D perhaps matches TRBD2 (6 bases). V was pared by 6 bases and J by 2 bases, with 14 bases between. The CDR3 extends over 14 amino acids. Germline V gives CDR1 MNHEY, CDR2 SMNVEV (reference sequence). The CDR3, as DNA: TGTGCCAGCAGGCCCACGGGACTGACCTACGAGCAGTACTTC. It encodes CASRPTGLTYEQYF.

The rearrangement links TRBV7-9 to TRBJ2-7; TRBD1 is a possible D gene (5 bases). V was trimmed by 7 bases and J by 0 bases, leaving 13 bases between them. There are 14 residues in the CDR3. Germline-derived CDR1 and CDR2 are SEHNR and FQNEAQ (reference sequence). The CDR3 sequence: CASTPQGSSYEQYF. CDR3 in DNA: TGTGCCAGCACCCCTCAGGGTAGCTCCTACGAGCAGTACTTC.

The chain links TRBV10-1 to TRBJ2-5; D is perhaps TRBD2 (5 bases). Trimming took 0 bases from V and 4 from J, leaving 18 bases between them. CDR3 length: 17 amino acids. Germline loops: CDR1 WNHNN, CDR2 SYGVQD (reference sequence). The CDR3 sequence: CASSESVEGSIGETQYF. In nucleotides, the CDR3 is TGCGCCAGCAGTGAGTCCGTCGAGGGTTCAATCGGAGAGACCCAGTACTTC.

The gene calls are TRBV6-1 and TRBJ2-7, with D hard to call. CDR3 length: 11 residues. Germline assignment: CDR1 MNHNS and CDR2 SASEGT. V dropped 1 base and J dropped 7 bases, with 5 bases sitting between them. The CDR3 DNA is TGTGCCAGCAGTGAAGTCGAAGAGCAGTACTTC. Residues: CASSEVEEQYF.

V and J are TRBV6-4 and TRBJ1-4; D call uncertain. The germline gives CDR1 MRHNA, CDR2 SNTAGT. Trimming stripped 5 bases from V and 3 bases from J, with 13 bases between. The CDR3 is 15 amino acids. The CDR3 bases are TGTGCCAGCAGTATGACCTGGGGTGCTAATGAAAAACTGTTTTTT. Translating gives CASSMTWGANEKLFF.

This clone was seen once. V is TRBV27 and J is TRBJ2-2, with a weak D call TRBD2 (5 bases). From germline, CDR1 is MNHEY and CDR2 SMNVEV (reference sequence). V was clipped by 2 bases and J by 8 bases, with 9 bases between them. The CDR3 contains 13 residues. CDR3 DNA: TGTGCCAGCAGTTTAAACGGGATAGGGGAGCTGTTTTTT. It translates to CASSLNGIGELFF.

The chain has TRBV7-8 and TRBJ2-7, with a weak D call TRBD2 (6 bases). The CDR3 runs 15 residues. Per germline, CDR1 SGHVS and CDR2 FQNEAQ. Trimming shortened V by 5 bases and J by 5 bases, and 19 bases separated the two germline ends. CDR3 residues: CASSPPGVSEDEQYF. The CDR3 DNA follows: TGTGCCAGCAGCCCACCGGGAGTGAGTGAGGACGAGCAGTACTTC. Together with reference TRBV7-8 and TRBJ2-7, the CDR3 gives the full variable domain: GAGVSQSPRYKVAKRGQDVALRCDPISGHVSLFWYQQALGQGPEFLTYFQNEAQLDKSGLPSDRFFAERPEGSVSTLKIQRTQQEDSAVYLCASSPPGVSEDEQYFGPGTRLTVT.